The T cell receptor (beta chain) described here comes from a study of blood T cell repertoires in COVID-19. The table came from immunoSEQ multiplex PCR; TCRdb's copy has only in-frame clones and leaves some out. Found here are more than 250,000 clones, around 89% of them singletons; the top ten hold 1.7%. Adults between about 18 and 95 years of age took part from fewer than 30 US areas. Germline CDR1 and CDR2: LNHNV and YYDKDF (reference sequence). The CDR3 sequence is 16 residues long. Trimming left V 2 bases short and J 0 bases short, with 10 bases between. The chain combines TRBV15 with TRBJ1-4; TRBD1 is a possible D gene (5 bases). This sequence was found in a woman younger than 30 with acute COVID-19. The material sequenced was PBMCs or T cells enriched from blood (not recorded which). CDR3 in DNA: TGTGCCACCAGCAGAACAGGCTTTGCAACTAATGAAAAACTGTTTTTT. It encodes CATSRTGFATNEKLFF.